A single sample is the source of the 12 T cell receptor beta chains below, sequenced in a study of radiotherapy plus CTLA-4 blockade in lung cancer. Libraries were prepared by immunoSEQ multiplex PCR; TCRdb keeps only in-frame clonotypes and omits some of them. Of tens of thousands of clones in the sample, around 86% were seen once. Here the sequenced sample was peripheral blood, taken from a patient treated with radiotherapy plus ipilimumab. These receptors were obtained from a human donor with non-small cell lung cancer who had stable disease on radiotherapy plus ipilimumab.

V is TRBV9 and J is TRBJ1-2; D may be TRBD1 (5 bases). Trimming cost V 2 bases and J 6 bases, with 17 bases left between them. CDR1 SGDLS and CDR2 YYNGEE come from the germline V gene. The CDR3 has 15 residues. Here the CDR3 DNA reads TGTGCCAGCAGCGTCCTGACAGACGGGTTGAATGGCTACACCTTC. It encodes CASSVLTDGLNGYTF.

The chain is built from TRBV6-5 and TRBJ2-7; D unclear. Germline-derived CDR1 and CDR2 are MNHEY and SVGAGI. The length of the CDR3 is 13 residues. Trimming took 5 bases from V and 2 from J, leaving 10 bases between them. The DNA of the CDR3 is TGTGCCAGCAGTCGTTCGTTACCCTACGAGCAGTACTTC. Encoded protein: CASSRSLPYEQYF.

The CDR3 reads CSVAGGSGANVLTF. Written as DNA, the CDR3 is TGCAGCGTTGCAGGGGGATCCGGGGCCAACGTCCTGACTTTC. The J gene is TRBJ2-6, the V gene TRBV29-1, with TRBD1 matching over 7 bases. This CDR3 contains 14 residues. Germline loops: CDR1 SQVTM, CDR2 ANQGSEA. J was trimmed by 4 bases and V by 4 bases; bases with no gene match: 4.

Here the CDR3 reads CASSPPQGNYGYTF. The CDR3 DNA sequence: TGTGCCAGCTCACCACCACAGGGTAACTATGGCTACACCTTC. The chain couples TRBV18 to TRBJ1-2; D may be TRBD1 (6 bases). This CDR3 is 14 amino acids long. Trimming removed 0 bases at V and 1 base at J, with 6 bases between. The germline gives CDR1 KGHSH, CDR2 LQKENI.

Relative to its sample, this clone is medium-sized (0.01 to 0.1%). The rearrangement joins TRBV27 to TRBJ2-2, with D possibly being TRBD1 or TRBD2 (5 bases each). This CDR3 has 15 residues. Germline V CDR1 and CDR2: MNHEY, SMNVEV (reference sequence). Between the trimmed V and J ends, which lost 4 bases and 7 bases, there was a span of 16 bases. The CDR3 sequence: CASSYGDAMGGELFF. Here the CDR3 DNA reads TGTGCCAGCAGTTACGGGGACGCCATGGGCGGGGAGCTGTTTTTT.

The V and J genes are TRBV19 and TRBJ2-3, with a possible D match to TRBD2 (5 bases). V was cut by 0 bases and J by 5 bases, with 12 bases left in between. This CDR3 has 15 amino acids. The germline V gene has CDR1 LNHDA and CDR2 SQIVND (reference sequence). The CDR3 protein is CASSIDSSDGDTQYF. The CDR3 bases are TGTGCCAGTAGTATAGATAGTAGCGATGGAGATACGCAGTATTTT. The whole variable domain, filled in from reference TRBV19 and TRBJ2-3, reads DGGITQSPKYLFRKEGQNVTLSCEQNLNHDAMYWYRQDPGQGLRLIYYSQIVNDFQKGDIAEGYSVSREKKESFPLTVTSAQKNPTAFYLCASSIDSSDGDTQYFGPGTRLTVL.

The J gene is TRBJ2-2, the V gene TRBV7-6; no definite D call. This CDR3 is built from 15 residues. Trimming shortened V by 1 base and J by 8 bases, and 14 bases separated the two germline ends. Germline CDR1 SGHVS, CDR2 FNYEAQ. Here the CDR3 DNA reads TGTGCCAGCAGCTTAGGCAGTACCGGTGAAGGGGAGCTGTTTTTT. This translates into CASSLGSTGEGELFF.

J is TRBJ2-7 and V is TRBV27, with 10 bases lining up with TRBD1. The CDR3 has 15 amino acids. V shed 5 bases and J 6 bases; nucleotides not matched to a gene: 10. The germline gives CDR1 MNHEY, CDR2 SMNVEV (reference sequence). CDR3 DNA sequence: TGTGCCAGCAGTGAGGACAGGGGGGCTACTAGCGAGCAGTACTTC. The encoded protein is CASSEDRGATSEQYF.

CDR3 DNA: TGTGCCAGCAGTAGGGACTCCCGGAGGACTGAAGCTTTCTTT. It translates to CASSRDSRRTEAFF. V is TRBV7-8 and J is TRBJ1-1; possibly TRBD1 for D (5 bases). Germline CDR1 reads SGHVS; CDR2 reads FQNEAQ. This CDR3 is 14 amino acids long. The germline V and J ends were trimmed by 6 bases and 5 bases, with 16 bases remaining between them.

In DNA form, the CDR3 reads TGTGCCTGGAGTAGGATTGGGTTGAACAATCAGCCCCAGCATTTT. Its protein product is CAWSRIGLNNQPQHF. This sequence joins TRBV30 and TRBJ1-5; unclear D gene. This CDR3 has 15 residues. Per the germline V gene, CDR1 is GTSNPN and CDR2 is SVGIG (reference sequence). The V end lost 2 bases, the J end lost 3 bases, and 14 bases lay between the germline ends.

Only one count was recorded for this clone. This chain links TRBV27 with TRBJ2-5, with 9 bases aligning to TRBD2. The V segment lost 6 bases and the J segment 5 bases; nucleotides outside the gene matches: 13. CDR1 is MNHEY and CDR2 is SMNVEV in the germline V gene (reference sequence). The CDR3 runs to 16 residues. The CDR3 region has the DNA TGTGCCAGCAGCCAGGGACTAGCAAGGGGAAGGGAGACCCAGTACTTC. Its translation: CASSQGLARGRETQYF.

This chain links TRBV28 with TRBJ1-4; 11 positions match TRBD1. Germline V lookup: CDR1 MDHEN, CDR2 SYDVKM. The CDR3 totals 16 residues. V was pared by 6 bases and J by 2 bases, with 5 bases of the junction left unmatched. This CDR3 is CASREDRGHTNEKLFF. The CDR3 region has the DNA TGTGCCAGCAGGGAGGACAGGGGGCATACTAATGAAAAACTGTTTTTT.